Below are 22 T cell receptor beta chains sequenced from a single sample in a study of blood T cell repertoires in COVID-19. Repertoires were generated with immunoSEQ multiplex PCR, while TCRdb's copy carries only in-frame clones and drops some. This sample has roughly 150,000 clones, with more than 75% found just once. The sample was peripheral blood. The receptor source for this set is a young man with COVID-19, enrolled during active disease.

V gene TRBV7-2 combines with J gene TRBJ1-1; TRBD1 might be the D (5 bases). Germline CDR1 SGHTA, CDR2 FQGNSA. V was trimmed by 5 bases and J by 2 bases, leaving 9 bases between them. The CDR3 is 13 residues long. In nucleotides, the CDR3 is TGTGCCAGCAGCAGACAGCTTAACACTGAAGCTTTCTTT. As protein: CASSRQLNTEAFF. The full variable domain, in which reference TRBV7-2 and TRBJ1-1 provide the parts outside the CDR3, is GAGVSQSPSNKVTEKGKDVELRCDPISGHTALYWYRQSLGQGLEFLIYFQGNSAPDKSGLPSDRFSAERTGGSVSTLTIQRTQQEDSAVYLCASSRQLNTEAFFGQGTRLTVV.

The CDR3 DNA reads as TGTGCCAGCAGTTTGGTGACGGCGGGCGAGCAGTACTTC. Its translation: CASSLVTAGEQYF. The chain links TRBV12-3 or TRBV12-4 to TRBJ2-7, with D possibly being TRBD2 (5 bases). The CDR3 has 13 residues. The V end lost 3 bases, the J end lost 6 bases, and 12 bases lay between the germline ends.

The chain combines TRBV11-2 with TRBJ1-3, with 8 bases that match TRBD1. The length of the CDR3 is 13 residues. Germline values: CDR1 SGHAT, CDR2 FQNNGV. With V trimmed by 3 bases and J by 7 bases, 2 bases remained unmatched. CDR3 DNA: TGTGCCAGCAGCTTCGGGACAGGCAACACCATATATTTT. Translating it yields CASSFGTGNTIYF. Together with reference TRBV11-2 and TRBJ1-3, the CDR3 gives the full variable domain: EAGVAQSPRYKIIEKRQSVAFWCNPISGHATLYWYQQILGQGPKLLIQFQNNGVVDDSQLPKDRFSAERLKGVDSTLKIQPAKLEDSAVYLCASSFGTGNTIYFGEGSWLTVV.

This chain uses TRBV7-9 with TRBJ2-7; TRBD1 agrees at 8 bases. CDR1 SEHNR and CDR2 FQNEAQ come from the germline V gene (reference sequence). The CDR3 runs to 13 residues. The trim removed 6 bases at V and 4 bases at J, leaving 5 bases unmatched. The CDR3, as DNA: TGTGCCAGCAGTCATGGACAGGGTTACGAGCAGTACTTC. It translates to CASSHGQGYEQYF.

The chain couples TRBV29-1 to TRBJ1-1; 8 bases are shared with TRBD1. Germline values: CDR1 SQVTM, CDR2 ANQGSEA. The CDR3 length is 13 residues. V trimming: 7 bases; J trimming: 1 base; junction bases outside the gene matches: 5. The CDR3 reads CSEKGQENTEAFF. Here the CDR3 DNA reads TGCAGCGAGAAGGGACAGGAGAACACTGAAGCTTTCTTT.

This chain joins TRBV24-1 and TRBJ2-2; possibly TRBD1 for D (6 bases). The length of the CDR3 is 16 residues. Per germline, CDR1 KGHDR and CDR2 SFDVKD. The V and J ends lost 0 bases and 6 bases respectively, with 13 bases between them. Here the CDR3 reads CATSDLPTGQSGELFF. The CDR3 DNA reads TGTGCCACCAGTGATTTGCCCACCGGACAGTCCGGGGAGCTGTTTTTT.

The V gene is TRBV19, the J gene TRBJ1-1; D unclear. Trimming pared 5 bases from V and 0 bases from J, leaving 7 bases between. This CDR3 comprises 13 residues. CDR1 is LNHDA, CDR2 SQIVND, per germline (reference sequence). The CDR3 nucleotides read TGTGCCAGTAGTCTGACAATGAACACTGAAGCTTTCTTT. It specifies CASSLTMNTEAFF.

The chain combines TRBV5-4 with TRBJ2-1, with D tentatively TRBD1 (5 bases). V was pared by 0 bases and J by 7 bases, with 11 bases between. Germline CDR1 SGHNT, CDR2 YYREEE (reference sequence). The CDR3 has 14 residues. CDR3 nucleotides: TGTGCCAGCAGCTTGGGGCTGGACACAAATGAGCAGTTCTTC. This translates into CASSLGLDTNEQFF. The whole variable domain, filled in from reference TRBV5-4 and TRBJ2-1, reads ETGVTQSPTHLIKTRGQQVTLRCSSQSGHNTVSWYQQALGQGPQFIFQYYREEENGRGNFPPRFSGLQFPNYSSELNVNALELDDSALYLCASSLGLDTNEQFFGPGTRLTVL.

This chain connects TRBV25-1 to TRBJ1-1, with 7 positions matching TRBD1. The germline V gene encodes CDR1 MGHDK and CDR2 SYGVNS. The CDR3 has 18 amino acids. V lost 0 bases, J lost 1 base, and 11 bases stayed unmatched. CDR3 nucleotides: TGTGCCAGCAGTGAATATATGGGACAGCTCCATTCGAACACTGAAGCTTTCTTT. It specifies CASSEYMGQLHSNTEAFF.

For the CDR3, the DNA is TGTGCCAGCAGCGCTAGGGGGAAGGGGTTTAACACCATATATTTT. The encoded protein is CASSARGKGFNTIYF. The V and J genes are TRBV13 and TRBJ1-3, with a tentative D call TRBD1 (6 bases). CDR3 length: 15 residues. V lost 5 bases, J lost 7 bases, and 18 bases lay in between. Germline CDR1 PRHDT, CDR2 FYEKMQ (reference sequence).

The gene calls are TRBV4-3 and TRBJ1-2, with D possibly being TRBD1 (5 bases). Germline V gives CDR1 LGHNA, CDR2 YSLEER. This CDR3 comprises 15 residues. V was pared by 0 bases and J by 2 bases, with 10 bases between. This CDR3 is CASSQDPSGNYGYTF. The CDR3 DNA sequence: TGCGCCAGCAGCCAAGATCCGTCAGGGAACTATGGCTACACCTTC.

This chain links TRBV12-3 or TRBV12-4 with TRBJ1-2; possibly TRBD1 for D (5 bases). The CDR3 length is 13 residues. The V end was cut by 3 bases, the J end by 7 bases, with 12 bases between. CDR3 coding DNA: TGTGCCAGCAGTTTTAGGGGATCAGGTGGCTACACCTTC. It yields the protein CASSFRGSGGYTF.

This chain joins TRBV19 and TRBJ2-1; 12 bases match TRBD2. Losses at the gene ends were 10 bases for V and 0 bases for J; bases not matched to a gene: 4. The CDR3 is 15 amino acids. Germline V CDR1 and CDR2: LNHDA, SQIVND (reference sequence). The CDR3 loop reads CATRLAGDSYNEQFF. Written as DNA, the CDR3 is TGTGCCACCCGACTAGCGGGAGACTCCTACAATGAGCAGTTCTTC.

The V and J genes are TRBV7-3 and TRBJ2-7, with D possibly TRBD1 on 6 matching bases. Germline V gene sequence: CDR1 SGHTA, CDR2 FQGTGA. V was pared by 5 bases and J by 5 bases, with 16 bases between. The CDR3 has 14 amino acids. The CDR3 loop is CASSPGHGFNEQYF. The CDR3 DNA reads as TGTGCCAGCAGCCCGGGACACGGTTTCAACGAGCAGTACTTC.

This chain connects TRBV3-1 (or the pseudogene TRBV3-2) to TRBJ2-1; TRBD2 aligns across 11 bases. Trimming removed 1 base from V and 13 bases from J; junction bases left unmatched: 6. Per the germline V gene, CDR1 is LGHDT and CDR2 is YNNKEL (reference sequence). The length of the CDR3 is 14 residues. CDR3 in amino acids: CASSQAELAGAQFF. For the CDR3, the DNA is TGTGCCAGCAGCCAAGCTGAACTAGCGGGAGCCCAGTTCTTC.

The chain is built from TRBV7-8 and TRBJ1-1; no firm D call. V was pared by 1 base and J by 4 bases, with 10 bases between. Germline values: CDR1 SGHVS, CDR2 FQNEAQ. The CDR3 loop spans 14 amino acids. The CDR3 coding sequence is TGTGCCAGCAGCTTAGGGGCTACAGTCACTGAAGCTTTCTTT. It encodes CASSLGATVTEAFF.

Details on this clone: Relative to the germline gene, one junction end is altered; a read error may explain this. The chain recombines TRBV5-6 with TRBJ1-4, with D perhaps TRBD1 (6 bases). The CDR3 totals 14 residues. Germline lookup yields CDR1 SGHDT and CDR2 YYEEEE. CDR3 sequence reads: CASSFRQDSEKLLF. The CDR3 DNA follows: TGTGCCAGCAGCTTCCGCCAGGACAGTGAAAAACTGCTTTTT.

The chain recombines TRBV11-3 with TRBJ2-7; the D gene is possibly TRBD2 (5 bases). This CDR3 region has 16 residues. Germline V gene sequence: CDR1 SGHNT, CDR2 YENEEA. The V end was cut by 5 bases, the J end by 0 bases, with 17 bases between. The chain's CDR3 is CASSEDSVKSSYEQYF. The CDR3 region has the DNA TGTGCCAGCAGCGAGGACTCCGTGAAGAGCTCCTACGAGCAGTACTTC.

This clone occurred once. CDR3 in DNA: TGTGCCAGCAGCTCAGGGACTAGGCCCAGCACAGATACGCAGTATTTT. Its protein is CASSSGTRPSTDTQYF. The V gene is TRBV11-1, the J gene TRBJ2-3; 8 bases agree with TRBD2. The germline V gene encodes CDR1 SGHAT and CDR2 FQDESV (reference sequence). Unmatched junction bases numbered 6, after V lost 4 bases and J lost 0 bases. The CDR3 runs to 16 residues. The entire variable domain, with the rest obtained from reference TRBV11-1 and TRBJ2-3, is as follows: EAEVAQSPRYKITEKSQAVAFWCDPISGHATLYWYRQILGQGPELLVQFQDESVVDDSQLPKDRFSAERLKGVDSTLKIQPAELGDSAMYLCASSSGTRPSTDTQYFGPGTRLTVL.

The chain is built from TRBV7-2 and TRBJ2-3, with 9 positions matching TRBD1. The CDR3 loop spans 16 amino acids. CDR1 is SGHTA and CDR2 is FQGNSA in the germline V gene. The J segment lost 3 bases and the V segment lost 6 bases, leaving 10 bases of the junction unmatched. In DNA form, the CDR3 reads TGTGCCAGCAGACTACGGACAGGGGTCTCAACAGATACGCAGTATTTT. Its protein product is CASRLRTGVSTDTQYF. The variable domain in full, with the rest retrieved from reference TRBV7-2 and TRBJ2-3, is GAGVSQSPSNKVTEKGKDVELRCDPISGHTALYWYRQSLGQGLEFLIYFQGNSAPDKSGLPSDRFSAERTGGSVSTLTIQRTQQEDSAVYLCASRLRTGVSTDTQYFGPGTRLTVL.

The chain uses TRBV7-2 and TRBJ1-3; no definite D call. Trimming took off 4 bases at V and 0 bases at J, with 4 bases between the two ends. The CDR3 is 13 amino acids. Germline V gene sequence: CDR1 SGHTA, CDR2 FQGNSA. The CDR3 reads CASSSYSGNTIYF. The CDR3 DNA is TGTGCCAGCAGCTCCTACTCTGGAAACACCATATATTTT.

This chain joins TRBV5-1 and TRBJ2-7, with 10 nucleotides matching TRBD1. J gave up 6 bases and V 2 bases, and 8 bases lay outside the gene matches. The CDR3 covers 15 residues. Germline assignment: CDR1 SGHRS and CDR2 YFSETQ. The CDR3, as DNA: TGCGCCAGCAGCTTTTGGACAGGGGGATTGGTCGAGCAGTACTTC. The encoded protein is CASSFWTGGLVEQYF.